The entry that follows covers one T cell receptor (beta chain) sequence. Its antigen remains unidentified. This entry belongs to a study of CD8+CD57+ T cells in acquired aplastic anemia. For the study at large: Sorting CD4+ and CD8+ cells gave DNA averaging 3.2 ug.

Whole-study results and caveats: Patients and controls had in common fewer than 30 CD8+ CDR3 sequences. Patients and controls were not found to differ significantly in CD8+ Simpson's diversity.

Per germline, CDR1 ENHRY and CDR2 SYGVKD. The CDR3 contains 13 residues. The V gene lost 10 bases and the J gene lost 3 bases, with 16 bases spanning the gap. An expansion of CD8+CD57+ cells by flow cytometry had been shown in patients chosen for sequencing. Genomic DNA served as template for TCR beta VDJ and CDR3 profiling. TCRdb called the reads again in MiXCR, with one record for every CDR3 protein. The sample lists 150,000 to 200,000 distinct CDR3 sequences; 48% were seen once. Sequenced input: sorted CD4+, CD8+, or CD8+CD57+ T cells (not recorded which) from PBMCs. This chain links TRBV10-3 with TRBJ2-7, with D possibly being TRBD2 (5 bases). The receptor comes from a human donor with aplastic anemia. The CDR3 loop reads CATIGRVVYEQYF. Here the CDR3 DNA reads TGTGCCACCATCGGGCGGGTGGTCTACGAGCAGTACTTC.